This T cell receptor (beta chain) was sequenced during a study of cytomegalovirus exposure and HLA in healthy donors. The study ran its PCR with 60 Vbeta and 13 Jbeta primers. Sequencing used immunoSEQ multiplex PCR; TCRdb keeps in-frame clones, though not all of them. The table records some 48,000 clones, over 60% of them present only once. CDR3 length: 14 amino acids. From germline, CDR1 is MNHEY and CDR2 SVGAGI. Trimming took 8 bases from V and 5 from J, leaving 18 bases between them. Findings and limits, study-wide: In a later analysis, parvovirus B19, influenza, CMV and Epstein-Barr virus appeared linked to several top co-occurrence clusters.

In its sample, this clone is medium-sized (0.01 to 0.1%). Its antigen remains unknown. Specimen: PBMCs. The V and J genes are TRBV6-5 and TRBJ1-2; possibly TRBD1 for D (6 bases). The clonotype was recovered from a man younger than 40 in good health and CMV-seropositive. The CDR3 reads CASFSGQRGYGYTF. In DNA, the CDR3 is TGTGCCAGCTTCTCAGGACAGCGAGGGTATGGCTACACCTTC.